One sample yielded the 17 T cell receptor beta chains listed below, sequenced in a study of T cell responses to AZD1222 COVID-19 vaccine. Using immunoSEQ multiplex PCR, the repertoire was profiled, and TCRdb retains in-frame clones only, with some absent. Of 110,000 to 150,000 clones listed, approximately 90% are singletons. The specimen comprised peripheral blood, sampled on day 0 of AZD1222 vaccination. Every receptor here comes from an adult in good health.

This rearrangement joins TRBV9 to TRBJ1-2, with D possibly matching TRBD1 (5 bases). CDR3 size: 15 residues. Trimming took 0 bases from V and 2 from J, leaving 11 bases between them. Germline-derived CDR1 and CDR2 are SGDLS and YYNGEE. The CDR3, as DNA: TGTGCCAGCAGCGTAGGAAGGGACCCGAACTATGGCTACACCTTC. Residues: CASSVGRDPNYGYTF.

Only one count was recorded for this clone. This chain links TRBV20-1 with TRBJ2-3, with D perhaps matching TRBD1 (5 bases). The V gene's germline CDR1 is DFQATT and CDR2 SNEGSKA (reference sequence). CDR3 length: 11 amino acids. The CDR3: CTGGAGDTQYF. CDR3 coding DNA: TGCACCGGTGGGGCAGGAGATACGCAGTATTTT.

The chain's CDR3 is CASSLARGLASPGTQYF. The CDR3 DNA sequence: TGTGCCAGCAGCTTAGCCAGGGGACTAGCGAGCCCAGGGACCCAGTACTTC. The chain carries TRBV7-8 and TRBJ2-5; 10 positions match TRBD2. After removal of 0 bases from V and 7 bases from J, the junction contained 11 bases not matched to a gene. The CDR3 is 17 residues long. Germline CDR1 is SGHVS and CDR2 is FQNEAQ.

The chain recombines TRBV28 with TRBJ1-5, with TRBD1 identical over 8 bases. V lost 4 bases and J lost 7; bases outside the gene matches: 6. Germline V gives CDR1 MDHEN, CDR2 SYDVKM. The CDR3 has 14 amino acids. CDR3 residues: CASSSPDRGQPQHF. The CDR3 DNA reads TGTGCCAGCAGTTCCCCCGACAGGGGACAGCCCCAGCATTTT. The full variable domain, with the rest looked up from reference TRBV28 and TRBJ1-5, is DVKVTQSSRYLVKRTGEKVFLECVQDMDHENMFWYRQDPGLGLRLIYFSYDVKMKEKGDIPEGYSVSREKKERFSLILESASTNQTSMYLCASSSPDRGQPQHFGDGTRLSIL.

This chain connects TRBV19 to TRBJ1-1; D not certain. This CDR3 has 12 amino acids. V lost 0 bases, J lost 12 bases, and 11 bases lay in between. CDR1 is LNHDA and CDR2 is SQIVND in the germline V gene (reference sequence). CDR3 bases: TGTGCCAGTAGTATAGATCGAGGGTTGACTTTCTTT. Its translation: CASSIDRGLTFF.

This chain uses TRBV18 with TRBJ1-5, with TRBD1 as a possible D gene (5 bases). Germline V gene lookup returns CDR1 KGHSH and CDR2 LQKENI. This CDR3 comprises 15 residues. V was cut by 1 base and J by 7 bases, with 14 bases left in between. CDR3 sequence: CASSPRGQGIQPQHF. The DNA of the CDR3 is TGTGCCAGCTCACCACGTGGTCAGGGAATACAGCCCCAGCATTTT. The full variable domain, with the rest looked up from reference TRBV18 and TRBJ1-5, is NAGVMQNPRHLVRRRGQEARLRCSPMKGHSHVYWYRQLPEEGLKFMVYLQKENIIDESGMPKERFSAEFPKEGPSILRIQQVVRGDSAAYFCASSPRGQGIQPQHFGDGTRLSIL.

CDR3 sequence: CASSPPVPRGDTEAFF. The CDR3 nucleotides read TGTGCCAGCAGTCCCCCGGTCCCCCGAGGGGACACTGAAGCTTTCTTT. The V gene is TRBV28, the J gene TRBJ1-1; a weak D match, TRBD1 (5 bases). V was trimmed by 5 bases and J by 3 bases, leaving 19 bases between them. The germline gives CDR1 MDHEN, CDR2 SYDVKM. The CDR3 has 16 residues.

This chain links TRBV19 with TRBJ1-5; TRBD1 agrees at 10 bases. V trimming: 0 bases; J trimming: 7 bases; junction bases outside the gene matches: 12. There are 18 residues in the CDR3. The germline gives CDR1 LNHDA, CDR2 SQIVND (reference sequence). The DNA for the CDR3 is TGTGCCAGTAGTATAGACAGACAGGGGGCCTTCACTTGGCAGCCCCAGCATTTT. Its translation is CASSIDRQGAFTWQPQHF.

The chain links TRBV10-1 to TRBJ2-1; the D call may be TRBD1 or TRBD2 (5 bases each). The CDR3 has 14 amino acids. Germline-derived CDR1 and CDR2 are WNHNN and SYGVQD (reference sequence). V was shortened by 4 bases and J by 8 bases, with 15 bases between the two germline ends. CDR3 coding DNA: TGCGCCAGCAGTGGATCCGGGGCCTTTTATGAGCAGTTCTTC. The encoded protein is CASSGSGAFYEQFF.

The chain joins TRBV7-5 to TRBJ2-1; the table's D call of TRBD1 was not tested on the DNA. TRBV7-5 is a pseudogene segment. The CDR3 covers 15 residues. CDR3 loop: CVRSVPIQAHNEQFF. The CDR3 DNA reads as TGTGTCAGAAGCGTCCCCATTCAGGCCCACAATGAGCAGTTCTTC.

CDR3 in DNA: TGTGCCAGCAGGGGAACGGGGGCCCCGGGCTACACCTTC. This encodes CASRGTGAPGYTF. This sequence joins TRBV6-5 and TRBJ1-2; D possibly corresponds to TRBD1 (6 bases). V dropped 6 bases and J dropped 8 bases, with 16 bases sitting between them. CDR1 and CDR2 from the germline V gene are MNHEY and SVGAGI. There are 13 residues in the CDR3.

The V call is TRBV20-1, the J call TRBJ2-3; no firm D call. Germline CDR1 DFQATT, CDR2 SNEGSKA (reference sequence). The ends were cut back, 6 bases at V and 5 bases at J, with 9 bases in the middle. The CDR3 covers 11 residues. CDR3 sequence reads: CSAESGDTQYF. The CDR3 bases are TGCAGTGCCGAATCGGGAGATACGCAGTATTTT.

This rearrangement joins TRBV3-1 (or the pseudogene TRBV3-2) to TRBJ1-2; D unresolved. Germline CDR1 and CDR2: LGHDT and YNNKEL (reference sequence). CDR3 size: 14 residues. The V end lost 1 base, the J end lost 7 bases, and 13 bases lay between the germline ends. The CDR3 loop is CASSQGPAVGGYTF. CDR3 DNA sequence: TGTGCCAGCAGCCAAGGCCCCGCGGTAGGTGGCTACACCTTC.

The sample holds a few counts of this clone. This chain joins TRBV7-2 and TRBJ2-5; possible D gene TRBD2, 6 bases. Germline V gene sequence: CDR1 SGHTA, CDR2 FQGNSA. This CDR3 has 15 residues. The germline V and J ends were trimmed by 7 bases and 1 base, with 16 bases remaining between them. The CDR3 spells CASKWAGSGQETQYF. In DNA, the CDR3 is TGTGCCAGCAAATGGGCGGGATCGGGCCAAGAGACCCAGTACTTC.

This CDR3 reads CASSANSGNTIYF. The CDR3 coding sequence is TGTGCCAGCAGCGCTAACTCTGGAAACACCATATATTTT. The chain recombines TRBV11-3 with TRBJ1-3; no clear D gene. Trimming stripped 5 bases from V and 0 bases from J, with 5 bases between. The CDR3 has 13 residues. Per germline, CDR1 SGHNT and CDR2 YENEEA.

This chain connects TRBV10-2 to TRBJ2-3, with 8 positions matching TRBD1. The V gene's germline CDR1 is WSHSY and CDR2 SAAADI. The length of the CDR3 is 14 residues. V lost 6 bases to trimming and J lost 8 bases; unmatched junction nucleotides: 10. CDR3 in amino acids: CASRNTGGWVTQYF. Here the CDR3 DNA reads TGCGCCAGCAGAAATACAGGGGGATGGGTTACGCAGTATTTT.

In this sample, this clone turned up once. V usage is TRBV11-2 and J usage is TRBJ1-2; 7 bases match TRBD1. Unmatched junction bases numbered 4, after V lost 1 base and J lost 2 bases. The germline V gene has CDR1 SGHAT and CDR2 FQNNGV. CDR3 length equals 15 residues. The CDR3 sequence is CASSLGQGVNYGYTF. DNA of the CDR3: TGTGCCAGCAGCTTAGGCCAGGGGGTCAACTATGGCTACACCTTC.